This is a list of T cell receptor beta chains from one sample in a study of blood T cell repertoires in COVID-19. Assay used: immunoSEQ multiplex PCR; TCRdb lists only in-frame clones, some missing. The repertoire consists of fewer than 75,000 clones, with roughly 79% occurring once and the leading ten covering approximately 6%. Sequencing was performed on peripheral blood. Every receptor here comes from a woman in her fifties or sixties with acute or convalescent COVID-19. The CDR3 runs from the conserved cysteine through the conserved F or W. Each record gives: D gene, J gene, V gene, clone size, CDR3 DNA, CDR3 protein. D genes are given only for firm matches. Clone size is shown for a subset of rows, as once, few, many or a class of expanded clone.

D: NA; J: TRBJ1-1; V: TRBV5-5; size: NA; DNA: TGTGCCAGCAGCTTAGACATGAACACTGAAGCTTTCTTT; CDR3: CASSLDMNTEAFF
D: TRBD1; J: TRBJ2-5; V: TRBV5-1; size: NA; DNA: TGCGCCAGCAGCTTTGGACAGGGGCAGGGAGAGACCCAGTACTTC; CDR3: CASSFGQGQGETQYF
D: NA; J: TRBJ1-5; V: TRBV27; size: NA; DNA: TGTGCCAGCAGTTTGGTTAGGGGCGGGGTGAATCAGCCCCAGCATTTT; CDR3: CASSLVRGGVNQPQHF
D: NA; J: TRBJ1-3; V: TRBV30; size: NA; DNA: TGTGCCTGGAGTGACGTCGGGAGTGGAAACACCATATATTTT; CDR3: CAWSDVGSGNTIYF
D: NA; J: TRBJ2-7; V: TRBV19; size: once; DNA: TGTGCCACCCCCGGTGAACACGAGCAGTACTTC; CDR3: CATPGEHEQYF
D: NA; J: TRBJ1-2; V: TRBV4-1; size: NA; DNA: TGCGCCAGCAGCCAAGTCAGGGGATTAGGGACCCACCGGGCAGGCACCTTC; CDR3: CASSQVRGLGTHRAGTF
D: NA; J: TRBJ2-3; V: TRBV2; size: NA; DNA: TGTGCCAGCATAATTCGCCCCGGGACTGGTGCGCAGTATTTT; CDR3: CASIIRPGTGAQYF
D: NA; J: TRBJ1-5; V: TRBV7-9; size: medium-sized; DNA: TGTGCCAGCAGCCGTTTCGGTAATCAGCCCCAGCATTTT; CDR3: CASSRFGNQPQHF
D: TRBD1; J: TRBJ2-2; V: TRBV9; size: once; DNA: TGTGCCAGCAGCGTAGGGACAGGGGCTAACACCGGGGAGCTGTTTTTT; CDR3: CASSVGTGANTGELFF
D: TRBD2; J: TRBJ2-3; V: TRBV18; size: NA; DNA: TGTGCCAGCTCACCCTCGACTAGCGCTAGCACAGATACGCAGTATTTT; CDR3: CASSPSTSASTDTQYF
D: TRBD1; J: TRBJ1-1; V: TRBV4-1; size: NA; DNA: TGCGCCAGCAGCCATAGGACAGGGGTTGGTGAAGCTTTCTTT; CDR3: CASSHRTGVGEAFF
D: TRBD1; J: TRBJ1-1; V: TRBV7-9; size: NA; DNA: TGTGCCAGCAGCTTTGGTTCCGGGACAGCGAACACTGAAGCTTTCTTT; CDR3: CASSFGSGTANTEAFF
D: TRBD1; J: TRBJ2-2; V: TRBV30; size: NA; DNA: TGTGCCTGGAGACCCAGGGGGCAGAGCACCGGGGAGCTGTTTTTT; CDR3: CAWRPRGQSTGELFF
D: TRBD1; J: TRBJ2-7; V: TRBV5-4; size: NA; DNA: TGTGCCAGCAGCCCCGACAGGGGAAGAACCTACGAGCAGTACTTC; CDR3: CASSPDRGRTYEQYF
D: NA; J: TRBJ1-5; V: TRBV5-1; size: once; DNA: TGCGCCAGCAGCTTGGATCCGTCTAATCAGCCCCAGCATTTT; CDR3: CASSLDPSNQPQHF
D: TRBD1; J: TRBJ2-3; V: TRBV12-5; size: NA; DNA: TGTGCTAGTGGTCTGGGACAGGGGGCAACAGATACGCAGTATTTT; CDR3: CASGLGQGATDTQYF
D: TRBD1; J: TRBJ1-2; V: TRBV30; size: NA; DNA: TGTGCCTGGAGTGTACTCAGGGGGCTTGGCTACACCTTC; CDR3: CAWSVLRGLGYTF
D: NA; J: TRBJ2-2; V: TRBV7-2; size: NA; DNA: TGTGCCAGCAGCTTAGGATCGGGGTCGAACACCGGGGAGCTGTTTTTT; CDR3: CASSLGSGSNTGELFF
D: NA; J: TRBJ1-5; V: TRBV18; size: NA; DNA: TGTGCCAGCTCACCGCGAGGCGGGCAGCCCCAGCATTTT; CDR3: CASSPRGGQPQHF
D: NA; J: TRBJ2-3; V: TRBV5-1; size: NA; DNA: TGCGCCAGCAGCTTGGGAGCGGCCACAGATACGCAGTATTTT; CDR3: CASSLGAATDTQYF
D: TRBD1; J: TRBJ1-4; V: TRBV5-1; size: once; DNA: TGCGCCAGCAGCTTGTCCCCCCAGGGGGCGGGTGAAAAACTGTTTTTT; CDR3: CASSLSPQGAGEKLFF
D: NA; J: TRBJ1-1; V: TRBV6-5; size: few; DNA: TGTGCCAGCAGTTGGGCGGGGAGGGCGGACACTGAAGCTTTCTTT; CDR3: CASSWAGRADTEAFF
D: NA; J: TRBJ2-7; V: TRBV4-1; size: few; DNA: TGCGCCAGCAGCCAAGATCTCGGGGGCTACGAGCAGTACTTC; CDR3: CASSQDLGGYEQYF
D: NA; J: TRBJ1-1; V: TRBV10-3; size: NA; DNA: TGTGCCATCAGTGAGGGCTGGGGGGGGAACACTGAAGCTTTCTTT; CDR3: CAISEGWGGNTEAFF
D: NA; J: TRBJ1-1; V: TRBV28; size: NA; DNA: TGTGCCAGCAGTCCGACCCCAGGGGTGACTGAAGCTTTCTTT; CDR3: CASSPTPGVTEAFF
D: TRBD1; J: TRBJ1-2; V: TRBV19; size: few; DNA: TGTGCCAGTAGTCCGACAGGGGGTTCTAACTATGGCTACACCTTC; CDR3: CASSPTGGSNYGYTF
D: NA; J: TRBJ2-3; V: TRBV15; size: NA; DNA: TGTGCCACCAGTCAGGGAACAGATACGCAGTATTTT; CDR3: CATSQGTDTQYF
D: NA; J: TRBJ1-2; V: TRBV27; size: NA; DNA: TGTGCCAGCAGTTCACGGACAAACCTTTTCTATGGCTACACCTTC; CDR3: CASSSRTNLFYGYTF
D: NA; J: TRBJ2-5; V: TRBV6-2/TRBV6-3; size: once; DNA: TGTGCCAGCAGTTGGGGCTTACAGGAGACCCAGTACTTC; CDR3: CASSWGLQETQYF
D: NA; J: TRBJ2-7; V: TRBV2; size: NA; DNA: TGTGCCAGCGGCAGGTGGTCCTACGAGCAGTACTTC; CDR3: CASGRWSYEQYF
D: NA; J: TRBJ1-2; V: TRBV19; size: NA; DNA: TGTGCCAGTAGTGACCTGGGAGTCGGCGGTGGCTACACCTTC; CDR3: CASSDLGVGGGYTF
D: NA; J: TRBJ1-6; V: TRBV19; size: NA; DNA: TGTGCCAGTAGCCTACAGGCGCCGAATTCACCCCTCCACTTT; CDR3: CASSLQAPNSPLHF
D: NA; J: TRBJ1-6; V: TRBV7-3; size: NA; DNA: TGTGCCAGCAGCCCCCAGACAAATTCACCCCTCCACTTT; CDR3: CASSPQTNSPLHF
D: NA; J: TRBJ1-4; V: TRBV5-1; size: NA; DNA: TGCGCCAGCCAGTATGGAGGGAATGATGAAAAACTGTTTTTT; CDR3: CASQYGGNDEKLFF
D: TRBD1; J: TRBJ1-2; V: TRBV30; size: NA; DNA: TGTGCCTGGAGTCCGACAGGGTCCAACTATGGCTACACCTTC; CDR3: CAWSPTGSNYGYTF
D: NA; J: TRBJ2-7; V: TRBV6-2/TRBV6-3; size: NA; DNA: TGTGCCAGCAGTTACGCCGGGTCCCCCGAGCAGTACTTC; CDR3: CASSYAGSPEQYF
D: NA; J: TRBJ1-3; V: TRBV5-1; size: few; DNA: TGCGCCAGCAGCTTGTATACAGGACCCGAAAGCACCATATATTTT; CDR3: CASSLYTGPESTIYF
D: TRBD1; J: TRBJ2-2; V: TRBV6-5; size: NA; DNA: TGTGCCAGCAGGGGGACAGGGGAGGTCGGGGAGCTGTTTTTT; CDR3: CASRGTGEVGELFF
D: TRBD1; J: TRBJ1-2; V: TRBV7-2; size: NA; DNA: TGTGCCAGCAGCTTGGGGGACAGGGGAGGTGGCTACACCTTC; CDR3: CASSLGDRGGGYTF
D: NA; J: TRBJ2-1; V: TRBV6-6; size: NA; DNA: TGTGCCAGCAGGCCATCGAGCTCCTACAATGAGCAGTTCTTC; CDR3: CASRPSSSYNEQFF
D: NA; J: TRBJ1-2; V: TRBV5-4; size: few; DNA: TGTGCCAGCAGCTTGGAAGCGGGGCCGAGTGGCTACACCTTC; CDR3: CASSLEAGPSGYTF
D: TRBD1; J: TRBJ2-6; V: TRBV25-1; size: NA; DNA: TGTGCCAGCAGTGAAGGGACAGGCGGCACTGGAGGGGCCAACGTCCTGACTTTC; CDR3: CASSEGTGGTGGANVLTF
D: TRBD1; J: TRBJ1-4; V: TRBV5-1; size: few; DNA: TGCGCCAGCAGCTTGGACAGGGGAGAGGAAAAACTGTTTTTT; CDR3: CASSLDRGEEKLFF
D: NA; J: TRBJ2-2; V: TRBV24-1; size: NA; DNA: TGTGCCACCAGTGAGGTCGCCCTAAACACCGGGGAGCTGTTTTTT; CDR3: CATSEVALNTGELFF
D: TRBD2; J: TRBJ2-1; V: TRBV5-1; size: once; DNA: TGCGCCAGCAGCTTCAGAGCGGGGCGCAACAATGAGCAGTTCTTC; CDR3: CASSFRAGRNNEQFF
D: TRBD1; J: TRBJ1-2; V: TRBV6-1; size: NA; DNA: TGTGCCAGCAGTGACCCCGCCAGGGGGAATAACTATGGCTACACCTTC; CDR3: CASSDPARGNNYGYTF
D: NA; J: TRBJ2-1; V: TRBV24-1; size: NA; DNA: TGTGCCACCAGTGATCTCGACAGGGAGCAGTTCTTC; CDR3: CATSDLDREQFF
D: TRBD2; J: TRBJ2-5; V: TRBV3-1/TRBV3-2; size: NA; DNA: TGTGCCAGCAGCCGACGGACTAGCGGGGGTGCGGCAGAGACCCAGTACTTC; CDR3: CASSRRTSGGAAETQYF
D: NA; J: TRBJ2-7; V: TRBV3-1/TRBV3-2; size: NA; DNA: TGTGCCAGCAGCCAGGGACACTCGGGGATCTACGAGCAGTACTTC; CDR3: CASSQGHSGIYEQYF
D: NA; J: TRBJ2-1; V: TRBV30; size: few; DNA: TGTGCCTGGGGCAGACAGGTTGAGCAGTTCTTC; CDR3: CAWGRQVEQFF
D: TRBD2; J: TRBJ2-7; V: TRBV5-1; size: NA; DNA: TGCGCCAGCAGCACCCCGGCTAGCGGGGGTTTCGGGTACGAGCAGTACTTC; CDR3: CASSTPASGGFGYEQYF
D: NA; J: TRBJ1-2; V: TRBV7-2; size: NA; DNA: TGTGCCAGCAGCTTAATTAGGAGCCCCACTCGGGGCTACACCTTC; CDR3: CASSLIRSPTRGYTF
D: NA; J: TRBJ1-6; V: TRBV3-1/TRBV3-2; size: NA; DNA: TGTGCCAGCAGCCCGAACGCGAATTCACCCCTCCACTTT; CDR3: CASSPNANSPLHF
D: NA; J: TRBJ2-1; V: TRBV3-1/TRBV3-2; size: NA; DNA: TGTGCCAGCAGCCAAGGACTCAGCTCCTACAATGAGCAGTTCTTC; CDR3: CASSQGLSSYNEQFF
D: NA; J: TRBJ2-3; V: TRBV2; size: few; DNA: TGTGCCAGCTACTACCCAGGGGTAGATACGCAGTATTTT; CDR3: CASYYPGVDTQYF
D: TRBD1; J: TRBJ2-7; V: TRBV11-3; size: NA; DNA: TGTGCCAGCAGCTTAAGAGGACAGGGCGAGGCCTACGAGCAGTACTTC; CDR3: CASSLRGQGEAYEQYF
D: NA; J: TRBJ1-2; V: TRBV6-2/TRBV6-3; size: few; DNA: TGTGCCAGCAGACCTACAGGGATAGGCTACACCTTC; CDR3: CASRPTGIGYTF
D: NA; J: TRBJ2-1; V: TRBV6-4; size: NA; DNA: TGTGCCAGCAGTATGTATCGCGGGAATGAGCAGTTCTTC; CDR3: CASSMYRGNEQFF
D: NA; J: TRBJ1-5; V: TRBV9; size: NA; DNA: TGTGCCAGCAGCCCCGGTCAGGGTGCGTGGCAGCCCCAGCATTTT; CDR3: CASSPGQGAWQPQHF
D: NA; J: TRBJ2-2; V: TRBV5-1; size: NA; DNA: TGCGCCAGCAGCTTGGCGAAAAACAGGGAATTTGGGGAGCTGTTTTTT; CDR3: CASSLAKNREFGELFF